The clone carrying this T cell receptor (beta chain) was picked up a small number of times. The antigen remains unidentified. CDR1 and CDR2 (germline): SEHNR, FQNEAQ (reference sequence). The V end was cut by 1 base, the J end by 9 bases, with 10 bases between. The CDR3 loop spans 13 amino acids. These data come from a study of T-cell memory formation after mild COVID-19. TCRdb used MiXCR to reprocess the 5' RACE reads, holding one entry per CDR3 protein. Of some 250,000 distinct CDR3 sequences in the sample, approximately 9% were seen once. General study results and limits: CD4+ clones that contracted lay mainly in CM and EM; CD8+ ones lay in EMRA.

The rearrangement links TRBV7-9 to TRBJ1-5; D is ambiguous. This TCR was sampled from a man aged 18 to 35 who had mild COVID-19 (a few samples of this study predate the infection). Cell type and time point are not known. Sequences were obtained from PBMCs or a T cell subset sorted from them (not recorded which). CDR3 nucleotide sequence: TGTGCCAGCAGCTTAGAGCCCCCATGGCCCCAGCATTTT. Translation gives CASSLEPPWPQHF.